This TCR beta chain originates from a study of PD-1 blockade in classical Hodgkin lymphoma. For the study at large: Intravenous delivery of nivolumab at 3 mg/kg to patients occurred every 2 weeks.

Study-wide points: Complete responders' diversity at baseline resembled that of newly diagnosed patients. Relapsed/refractory patients reportedly had the lowest baseline TCR diversity, below newly diagnosed patients, who were below healthy donors.

To note about this clone: Its antigen is unidentified.

V lost 2 bases to trimming and J lost 4 bases, with 13 bases between them. This CDR3 has 15 amino acids. Germline CDR1 and CDR2: MDHEN and SYDVKM. Repertoires were generated with immunoSEQ multiplex PCR, while TCRdb's copy carries only in-frame clones and drops some. The repertoire has roughly 86,000 clones, over 80% of them found once; the top ten carry more than 15%. Sample time point: cycle 4 day 1 (C4D1), after 6 weeks of nivolumab. Following autologous stem cell transplantation, relapse occurred in every patient, and exposure to brentuximab vedotin varied. The rearrangement joins TRBV28 to TRBJ2-3; D is uncertain. The receptor's source is a human donor with classical Hodgkin lymphoma. This specimen was peripheral blood mononuclear cells (PBMCs), taken before the fourth cycle of nivolumab. The CDR3 protein is CASSLTETQPDTQYF. CDR3 nucleotide sequence: TGTGCCAGCAGTTTAACGGAAACCCAACCAGATACGCAGTATTTT.